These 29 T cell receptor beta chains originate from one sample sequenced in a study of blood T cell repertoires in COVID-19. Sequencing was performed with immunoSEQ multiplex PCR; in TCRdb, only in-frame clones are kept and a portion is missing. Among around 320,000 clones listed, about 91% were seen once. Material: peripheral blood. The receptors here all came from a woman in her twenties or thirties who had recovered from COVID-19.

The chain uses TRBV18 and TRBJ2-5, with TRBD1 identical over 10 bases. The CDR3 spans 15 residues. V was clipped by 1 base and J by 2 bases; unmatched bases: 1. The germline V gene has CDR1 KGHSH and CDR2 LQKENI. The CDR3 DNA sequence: TGTGCCAGCTCACCACGGACAGGGGGTCAAGAGACCCAGTACTTC. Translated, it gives CASSPRTGGQETQYF.

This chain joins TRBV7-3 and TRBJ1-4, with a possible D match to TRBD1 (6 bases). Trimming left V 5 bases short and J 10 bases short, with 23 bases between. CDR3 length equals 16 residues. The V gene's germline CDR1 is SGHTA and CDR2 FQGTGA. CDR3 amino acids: CASSVPGAQGITKLFF. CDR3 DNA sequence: TGTGCCAGCAGCGTCCCAGGGGCGCAGGGTATCACAAAACTGTTTTTT.

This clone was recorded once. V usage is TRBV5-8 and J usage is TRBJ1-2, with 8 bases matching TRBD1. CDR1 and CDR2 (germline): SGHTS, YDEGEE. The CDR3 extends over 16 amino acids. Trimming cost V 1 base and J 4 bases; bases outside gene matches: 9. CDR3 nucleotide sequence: TGTGCCAGCAGCTTGAGGGGAGGACAGGGACCCTATGGCTACACCTTC. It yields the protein CASSLRGGQGPYGYTF.

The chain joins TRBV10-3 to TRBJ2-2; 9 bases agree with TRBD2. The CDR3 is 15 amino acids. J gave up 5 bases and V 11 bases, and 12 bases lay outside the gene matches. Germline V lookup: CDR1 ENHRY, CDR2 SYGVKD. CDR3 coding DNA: TGTGCCGCTGATGCGGGGGGGCCTGGGACCGGGGAGCTGTTTTTT. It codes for CAADAGGPGTGELFF.

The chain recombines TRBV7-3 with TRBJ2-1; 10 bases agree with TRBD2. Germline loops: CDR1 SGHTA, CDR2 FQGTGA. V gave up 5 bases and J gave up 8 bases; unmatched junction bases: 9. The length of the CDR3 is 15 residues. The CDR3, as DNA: TGTGCCAGCAGCCCCCGGCTAGCGGGGGAGCATGAGCAGTTCTTC. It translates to CASSPRLAGEHEQFF.

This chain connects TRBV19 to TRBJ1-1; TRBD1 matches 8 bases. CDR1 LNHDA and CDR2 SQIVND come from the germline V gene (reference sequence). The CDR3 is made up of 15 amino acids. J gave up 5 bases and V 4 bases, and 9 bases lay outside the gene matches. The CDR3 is CASSRLPGQATEAFF. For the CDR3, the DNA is TGTGCCAGTAGTAGATTACCGGGACAGGCGACTGAAGCTTTCTTT. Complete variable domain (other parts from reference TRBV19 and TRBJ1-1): DGGITQSPKYLFRKEGQNVTLSCEQNLNHDAMYWYRQDPGQGLRLIYYSQIVNDFQKGDIAEGYSVSREKKESFPLTVTSAQKNPTAFYLCASSRLPGQATEAFFGQGTRLTVV.

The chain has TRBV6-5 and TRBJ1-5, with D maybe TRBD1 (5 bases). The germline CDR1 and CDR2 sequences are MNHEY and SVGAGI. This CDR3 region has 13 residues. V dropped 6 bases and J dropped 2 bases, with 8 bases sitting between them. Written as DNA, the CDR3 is TGTGCCAGCAGCCCGACAGGCAATCAGCCCCAGCATTTT. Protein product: CASSPTGNQPQHF.

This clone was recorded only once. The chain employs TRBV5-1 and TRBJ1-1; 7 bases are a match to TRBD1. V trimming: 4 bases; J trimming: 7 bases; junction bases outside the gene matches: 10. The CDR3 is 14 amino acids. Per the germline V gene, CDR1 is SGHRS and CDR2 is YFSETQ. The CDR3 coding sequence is TGCGCCAGCAGCCTTGCGGGGACAGAAGTTGAAGCTTTCTTT. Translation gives CASSLAGTEVEAFF.

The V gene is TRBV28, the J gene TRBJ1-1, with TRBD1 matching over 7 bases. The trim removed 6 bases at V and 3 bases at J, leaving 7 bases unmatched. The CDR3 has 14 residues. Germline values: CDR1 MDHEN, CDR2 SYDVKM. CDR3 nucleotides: TGTGCCAGCAGAAGACAGGGCAGACACACTGAAGCTTTCTTT. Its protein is CASRRQGRHTEAFF.

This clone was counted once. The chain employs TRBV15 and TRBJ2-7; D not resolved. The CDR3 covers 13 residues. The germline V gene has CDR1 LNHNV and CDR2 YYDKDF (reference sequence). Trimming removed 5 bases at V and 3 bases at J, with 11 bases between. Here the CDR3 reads CATSPHRLYEQYF. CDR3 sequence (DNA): TGTGCCACCAGCCCCCACCGACTCTACGAGCAGTACTTC.

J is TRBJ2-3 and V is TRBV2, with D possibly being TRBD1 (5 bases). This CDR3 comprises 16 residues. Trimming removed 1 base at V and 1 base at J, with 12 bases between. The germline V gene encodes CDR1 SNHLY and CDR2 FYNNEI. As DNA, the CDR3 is TGTGCCAGCAGTGAAGGAAGGGCAGGGCGCACAGATACGCAGTATTTT. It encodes CASSEGRAGRTDTQYF.

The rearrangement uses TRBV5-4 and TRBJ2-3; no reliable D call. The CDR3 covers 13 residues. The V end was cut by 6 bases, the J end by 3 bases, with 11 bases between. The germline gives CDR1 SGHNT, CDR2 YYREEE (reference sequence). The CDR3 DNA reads TGTGCCAGCAACCCCTGGCGGACAGATACGCAGTATTTT. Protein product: CASNPWRTDTQYF.

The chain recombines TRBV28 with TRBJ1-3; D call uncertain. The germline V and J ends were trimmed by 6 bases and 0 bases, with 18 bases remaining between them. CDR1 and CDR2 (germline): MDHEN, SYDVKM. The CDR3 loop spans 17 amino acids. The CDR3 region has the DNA TGTGCCAGCAGGGACTCAGGATTTACGAGCTCTGGAAACACCATATATTTT. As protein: CASRDSGFTSSGNTIYF.

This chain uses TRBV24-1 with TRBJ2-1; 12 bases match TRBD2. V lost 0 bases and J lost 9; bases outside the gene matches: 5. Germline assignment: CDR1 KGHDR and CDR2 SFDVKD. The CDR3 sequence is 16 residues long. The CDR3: CATSDLSSGGGGEQFF. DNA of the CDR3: TGTGCCACCAGTGATTTGTCTAGCGGGGGGGGAGGTGAGCAGTTCTTC.

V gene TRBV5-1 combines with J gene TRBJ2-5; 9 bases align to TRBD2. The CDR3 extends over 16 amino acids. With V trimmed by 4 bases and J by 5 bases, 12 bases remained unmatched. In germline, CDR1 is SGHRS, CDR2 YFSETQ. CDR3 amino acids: CASSKEGGGAFETQYF. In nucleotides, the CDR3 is TGCGCCAGCAGCAAGGAAGGCGGGGGGGCGTTTGAGACCCAGTACTTC. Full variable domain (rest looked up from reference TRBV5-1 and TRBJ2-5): KAGVTQTPRYLIKTRGQQVTLSCSPISGHRSVSWYQQTPGQGLQFLFEYFSETQRNKGNFPGRFSGRQFSNSRSEMNVSTLELGDSALYLCASSKEGGGAFETQYFGPGTRLLVL.

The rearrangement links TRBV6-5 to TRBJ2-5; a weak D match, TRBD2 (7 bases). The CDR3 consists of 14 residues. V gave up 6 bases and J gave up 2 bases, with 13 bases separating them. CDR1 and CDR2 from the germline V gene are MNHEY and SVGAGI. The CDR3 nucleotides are TGTGCCAGCAGGCGGGGGCCGGAACAAGAGACCCAGTACTTC. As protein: CASRRGPEQETQYF.

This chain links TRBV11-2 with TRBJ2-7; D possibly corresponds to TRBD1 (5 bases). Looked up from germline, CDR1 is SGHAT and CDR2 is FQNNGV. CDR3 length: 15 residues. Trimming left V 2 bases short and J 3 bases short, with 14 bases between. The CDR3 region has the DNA TGTGCCAGCAGCTTATATCCAGGGTTTCTCTACGAGCAGTACTTC. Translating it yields CASSLYPGFLYEQYF.

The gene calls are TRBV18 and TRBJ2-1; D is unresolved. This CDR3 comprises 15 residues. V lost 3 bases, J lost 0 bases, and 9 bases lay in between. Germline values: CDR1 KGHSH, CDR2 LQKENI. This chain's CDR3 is CASSPGVSSYNEQFF. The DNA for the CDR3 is TGTGCCAGCTCACCGGGCGTTAGCTCCTACAATGAGCAGTTCTTC. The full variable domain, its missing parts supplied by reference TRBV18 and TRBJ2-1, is NAGVMQNPRHLVRRRGQEARLRCSPMKGHSHVYWYRQLPEEGLKFMVYLQKENIIDESGMPKERFSAEFPKEGPSILRIQQVVRGDSAAYFCASSPGVSSYNEQFFGPGTRLTVL.

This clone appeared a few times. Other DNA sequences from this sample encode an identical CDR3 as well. CDR3 protein: CAWSVREDQPQHF. DNA of the CDR3: TGTGCCTGGAGTGTAAGAGAAGATCAGCCCCAGCATTTT. This chain uses TRBV30 with TRBJ1-5; no clear D gene. CDR1 is GTSNPN and CDR2 is SVGIG in the germline V gene (reference sequence). CDR3 length: 13 residues. V lost 0 bases and J lost 5, with 8 bases in between.

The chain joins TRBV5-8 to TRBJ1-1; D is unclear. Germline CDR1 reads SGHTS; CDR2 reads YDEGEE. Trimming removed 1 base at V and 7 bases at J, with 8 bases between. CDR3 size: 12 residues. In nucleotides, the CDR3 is TGTGCCAGCAGCTTGAGAAGGAGTGAAGCTTTCTTT. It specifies CASSLRRSEAFF.

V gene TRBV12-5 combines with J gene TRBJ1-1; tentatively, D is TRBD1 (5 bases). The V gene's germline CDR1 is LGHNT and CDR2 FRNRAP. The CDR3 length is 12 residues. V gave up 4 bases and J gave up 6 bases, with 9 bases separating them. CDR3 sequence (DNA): TGTGCTAGTGGTTCGTGGGGGGCTGAAGCTTTCTTT. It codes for CASGSWGAEAFF.

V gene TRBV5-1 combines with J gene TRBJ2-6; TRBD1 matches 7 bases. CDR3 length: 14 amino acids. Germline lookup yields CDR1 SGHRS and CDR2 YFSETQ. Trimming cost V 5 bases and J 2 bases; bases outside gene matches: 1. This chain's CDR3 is CASRGTAGANVLTF. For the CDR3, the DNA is TGCGCCAGCAGGGGGACAGCTGGGGCCAACGTCCTGACTTTC.

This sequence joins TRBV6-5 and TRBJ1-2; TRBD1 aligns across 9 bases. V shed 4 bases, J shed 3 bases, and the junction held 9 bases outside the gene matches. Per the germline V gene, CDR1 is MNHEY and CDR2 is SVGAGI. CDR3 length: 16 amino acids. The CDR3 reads CASSSTRTGVDYGYTF. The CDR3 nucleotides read TGTGCCAGCAGTTCTACAAGGACAGGGGTGGACTATGGCTACACCTTC.

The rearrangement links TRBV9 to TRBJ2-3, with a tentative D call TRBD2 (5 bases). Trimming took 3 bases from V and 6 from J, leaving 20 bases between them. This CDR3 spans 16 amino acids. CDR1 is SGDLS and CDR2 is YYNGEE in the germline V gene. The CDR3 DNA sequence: TGTGCCAGCAGCGCCGAAGGACTCACTCCCGGGGATACGCAGTATTTT. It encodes CASSAEGLTPGDTQYF.

CDR3 DNA sequence: TGTGCCAGCTCACCAGGACTAGCCGGCAATGAGCAGTTCTTC. Residues: CASSPGLAGNEQFF. This chain connects TRBV18 to TRBJ2-1; 8 bases line up with TRBD2. Germline CDR1 KGHSH, CDR2 LQKENI. V was clipped by 2 bases and J by 6 bases; unmatched bases: 3. The CDR3 runs to 14 residues.

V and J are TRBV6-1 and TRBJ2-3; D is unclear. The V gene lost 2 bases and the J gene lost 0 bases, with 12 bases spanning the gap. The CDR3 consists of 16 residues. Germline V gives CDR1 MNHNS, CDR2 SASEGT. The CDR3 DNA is TGTGCCAGCAGTGAACCTTTAAAAGCCAGCACAGATACGCAGTATTTT. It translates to CASSEPLKASTDTQYF.

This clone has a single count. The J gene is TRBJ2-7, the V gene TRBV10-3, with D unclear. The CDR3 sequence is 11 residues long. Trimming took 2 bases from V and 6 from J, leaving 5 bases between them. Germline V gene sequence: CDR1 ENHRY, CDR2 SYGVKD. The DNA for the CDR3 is TGTGCCATCAGTGAGATCGGCGAGCAGTACTTC. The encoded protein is CAISEIGEQYF.

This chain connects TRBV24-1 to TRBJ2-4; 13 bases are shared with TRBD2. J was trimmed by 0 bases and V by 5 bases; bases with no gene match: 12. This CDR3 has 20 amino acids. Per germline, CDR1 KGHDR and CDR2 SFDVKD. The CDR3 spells CATSGTSGGAPALAKNIQYF. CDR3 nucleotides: TGTGCCACCAGTGGGACTAGCGGGGGTGCGCCTGCCTTAGCCAAAAACATTCAGTACTTC.

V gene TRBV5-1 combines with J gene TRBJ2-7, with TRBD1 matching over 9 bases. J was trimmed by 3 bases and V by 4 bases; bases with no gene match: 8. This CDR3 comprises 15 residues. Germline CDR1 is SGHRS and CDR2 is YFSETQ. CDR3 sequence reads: CASSLRTGDDYEQYF. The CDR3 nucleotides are TGCGCCAGCAGCCTACGGACAGGGGACGACTACGAGCAGTACTTC.